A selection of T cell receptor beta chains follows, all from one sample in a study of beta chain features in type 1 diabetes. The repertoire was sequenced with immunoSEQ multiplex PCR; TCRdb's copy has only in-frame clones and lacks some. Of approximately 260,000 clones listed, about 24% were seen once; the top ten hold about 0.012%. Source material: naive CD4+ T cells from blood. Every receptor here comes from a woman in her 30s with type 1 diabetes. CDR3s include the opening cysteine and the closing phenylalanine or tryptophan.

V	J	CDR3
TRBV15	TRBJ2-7	CATSNLAWEGYEQYF
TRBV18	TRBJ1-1	CASCRGEGDTEAFF
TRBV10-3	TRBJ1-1	CAISEPGGNTEAFF
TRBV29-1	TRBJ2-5	CSVDSGGGETQYF
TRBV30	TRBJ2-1	CAWTGPGTSEDEQFF
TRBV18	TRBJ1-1	CASSTRGLVNTEAFF
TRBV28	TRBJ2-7	CASSLPAKRSSYEQYF
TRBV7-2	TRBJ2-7	CASSYTPDYEQYF
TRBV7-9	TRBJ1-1	CASSLSTGNTEAFF
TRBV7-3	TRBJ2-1	CASSLTPGLAGLEQFF
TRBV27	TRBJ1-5	CASSPLPGFSNQPQHF
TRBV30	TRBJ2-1	CAWDRDRGDEQFF
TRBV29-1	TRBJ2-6	CSVGRYSSGANVLTF